This TCR beta chain was captured by sequencing in a study of T-cell reconstitution after alpha-beta-depleted transplantation in children. CDR3 length: 17 amino acids. J gave up 1 base and V 8 bases, and 7 bases lay outside the gene matches. Germline assignment: CDR1 MNHNS and CDR2 SASEGT. Molecular barcoding with unique molecular identifiers was used for the TCRbeta library. TCRdb fed the PCR reads into MiXCR, producing one record per CDR3 protein. The sample contains some 200,000 distinct CDR3 sequences, around 6.8% of which appear only once. This clonotype was observed many times. The sequences come from PBMCs from the stem cell graft donor, collected from the stem cell graft. This chain connects TRBV6-1 to TRBJ2-2; 13 bases map to TRBD2. The receptor's source is a human donor who donated a stem cell graft to a child with Wiskott-Aldrich syndrome. The DNA for the CDR3 is TGTGCCAGCGGCCCGACTAGCGGGGGGCGGAACACCGGGGAGCTGTTTTTT. This translates into CASGPTSGGRNTGELFF.